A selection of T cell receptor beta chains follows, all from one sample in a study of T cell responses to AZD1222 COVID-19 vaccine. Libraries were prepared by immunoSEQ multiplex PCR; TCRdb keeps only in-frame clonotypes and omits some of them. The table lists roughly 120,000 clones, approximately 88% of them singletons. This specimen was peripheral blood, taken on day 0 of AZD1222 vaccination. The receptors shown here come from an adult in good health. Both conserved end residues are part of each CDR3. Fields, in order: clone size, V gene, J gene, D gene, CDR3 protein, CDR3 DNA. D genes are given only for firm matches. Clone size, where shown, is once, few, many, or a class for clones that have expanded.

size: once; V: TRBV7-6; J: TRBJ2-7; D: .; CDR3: CASSLGGRSEQYF; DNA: TGTGCCAGCAGCTTAGGAGGGAGGTCGGAGCAGTACTTC
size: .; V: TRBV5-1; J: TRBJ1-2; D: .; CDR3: CASSPEEAYYGYTF; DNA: TGCGCCAGCAGCCCCGAGGAGGCCTACTATGGCTACACCTTC
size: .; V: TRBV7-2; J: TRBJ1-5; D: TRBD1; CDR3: CASSYDRGGQPQHF; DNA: TGTGCCAGCAGCTACGACAGGGGCGGTCAGCCCCAGCATTTT
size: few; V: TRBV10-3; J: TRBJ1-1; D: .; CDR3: CAIRVERSRGSVWTEAFF; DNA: TGTGCCATCAGGGTTGAACGTTCGAGGGGGTCGGTATGGACTGAAGCTTTCTTT
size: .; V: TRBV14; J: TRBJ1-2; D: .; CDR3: CASSQGGHVYGYTF; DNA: TGTGCCAGCAGCCAAGGGGGGCACGTCTATGGCTACACCTTC
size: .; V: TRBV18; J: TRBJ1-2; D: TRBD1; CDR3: CASSDRVQGTNYGYTF; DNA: TGTGCCAGCTCAGACCGAGTACAGGGGACCAACTATGGCTACACCTTC
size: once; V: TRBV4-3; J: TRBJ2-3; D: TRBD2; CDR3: CASSQVIAGGDTQYF; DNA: TGCGCCAGCAGCCAAGTAATAGCGGGGGGGGATACGCAGTATTTT
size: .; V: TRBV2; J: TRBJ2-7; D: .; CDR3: CASTRTTAKYEQYF; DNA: TGTGCCAGCACTCGAACGACGGCCAAGTACGAGCAGTACTTC
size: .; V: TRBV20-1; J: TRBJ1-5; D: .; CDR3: CSASDGGSNQPQHF; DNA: TGCAGTGCTAGTGATGGAGGGAGCAATCAGCCCCAGCATTTT
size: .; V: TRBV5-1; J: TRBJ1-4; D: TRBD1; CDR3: CASSKGQINEKLFF; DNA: TGCGCCAGCAGCAAGGGACAGATTAATGAAAAACTGTTTTTT
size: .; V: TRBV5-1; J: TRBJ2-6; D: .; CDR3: CASKGTSGANVLTF; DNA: TGCGCCAGCAAGGGGACTTCTGGGGCCAACGTCCTGACTTTC
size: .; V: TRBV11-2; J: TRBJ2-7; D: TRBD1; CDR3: CASSFRTGLSYEQYF; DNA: TGTGCCAGCAGCTTCCGGACAGGTCTGTCCTACGAGCAGTACTTC
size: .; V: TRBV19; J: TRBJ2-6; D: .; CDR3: CASSTLSGLSSGANVLTF; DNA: TGTGCCAGTAGTACTCTTAGCGGCCTAAGCTCTGGGGCCAACGTCCTGACTTTC
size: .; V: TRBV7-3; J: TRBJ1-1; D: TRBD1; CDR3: CASSFGQGEAFF; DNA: TGTGCCAGCAGTTTTGGACAGGGTGAAGCTTTCTTT
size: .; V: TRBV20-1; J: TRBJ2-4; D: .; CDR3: CSASGGGAGNHIQYF; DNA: TGCAGTGCTAGTGGCGGGGGCGCGGGGAACCACATTCAGTACTTC
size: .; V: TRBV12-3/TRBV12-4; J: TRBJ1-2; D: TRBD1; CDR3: CASALGQGGYTF; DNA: TGTGCCAGCGCTCTAGGACAGGGTGGCTACACCTTC
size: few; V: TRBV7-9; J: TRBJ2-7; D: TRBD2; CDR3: CASSFPGLAGVDEQYF; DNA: TGTGCCAGCAGCTTTCCGGGACTAGCGGGGGTGGACGAGCAGTACTTC
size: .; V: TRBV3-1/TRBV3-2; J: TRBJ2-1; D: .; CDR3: CASSPKGNDEQFF; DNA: TGTGCCAGCAGCCCCAAAGGGAATGATGAGCAGTTCTTC
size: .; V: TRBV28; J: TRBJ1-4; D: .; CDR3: CASSLDNEKLFF; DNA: TGTGCCAGCAGTTTAGATAATGAAAAACTGTTTTTT
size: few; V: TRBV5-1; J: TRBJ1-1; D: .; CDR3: CASSLGQARDTEAFF; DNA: TGCGCCAGCAGCTTGGGACAGGCTCGGGACACTGAAGCTTTCTTT
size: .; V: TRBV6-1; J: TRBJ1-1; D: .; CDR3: CASSDRTWVEAFF; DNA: TGTGCCAGCAGTGACAGGACATGGGTTGAAGCTTTCTTT
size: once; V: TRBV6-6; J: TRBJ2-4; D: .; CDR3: CASTTLSAKNIQYF; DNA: TGTGCCAGCACCACATTGAGCGCCAAAAACATTCAGTACTTC
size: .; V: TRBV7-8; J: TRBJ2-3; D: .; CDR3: CASSLQGGTSTDTQYF; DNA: TGTGCCAGCAGCTTACAAGGCGGGACTAGCACAGATACGCAGTATTTT
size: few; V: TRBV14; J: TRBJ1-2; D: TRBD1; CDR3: CASSPDRSYGYTF; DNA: TGTGCCAGCAGCCCGGACAGGAGCTATGGCTACACCTTC
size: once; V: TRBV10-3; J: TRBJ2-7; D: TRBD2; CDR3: CAIRALAGGSSSYEQYF; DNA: TGTGCCATCAGGGCCCTAGCGGGGGGCTCGAGCTCCTACGAGCAGTACTTC
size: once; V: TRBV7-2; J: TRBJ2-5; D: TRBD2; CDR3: CASSLSGGKETQYF; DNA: TGTGCCAGCAGCTTAAGCGGGGGGAAAGAGACCCAGTACTTC
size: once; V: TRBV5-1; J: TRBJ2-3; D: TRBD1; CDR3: CASSGQGHTDTQYF; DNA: TGCGCCAGCTCTGGACAGGGCCACACAGATACGCAGTATTTT